The text below deals with one TCR beta chain. Together with a sample-barcoded 5' primer, a J-beta primer mix was included in a second PCR lasting roughly 7 to 11 cycles. MiXCR, run by TCRdb on the 5' RACE reads, gives a single entry per CDR3 protein. The table lists 1,300,000 or so distinct CDR3 sequences, 59% of them singletons, with roughly 7% in the top ten. There are 15 residues in the CDR3. The V gene end was trimmed by 6 bases and the J gene end by 1 base; junction bases not matched to a gene: 5. CDR1 and CDR2 (germline): SQVTM, ANQGSEA. This sample is drawn from a study of blood T cells in healthy people across ages.

The TCR originated in a young man in good health. This chain joins TRBV29-1 and TRBJ2-1, with TRBD2 matching 11 bases. The sample comprised blood. CDR3 in DNA: TGCAGCGTGAAACTAGCGGGAGCTTCCTACAATGAGCAGTTCTTC. It encodes CSVKLAGASYNEQFF.